This is a list of T cell receptor beta chains from one sample in a study of CD8 T cells in Susac syndrome. TCRdb itself ran the immunoSEQ multiplex PCR reads through MiXCR, one entry per CDR3 protein. The sample comprises some 180,000 distinct CDR3 sequences, about 95% of which are singletons, and over 0.08% rests with the top ten. Sequenced sample: CD4+ T cells from PBMCs. These TCRs come from a human donor in good health. CDR3s leave out the opening cysteine and the closing phenylalanine or tryptophan. The D gene is left open where the match is weak. Clone size is stated in some rows and not others, as once, few, many or a class when expanded.

clone_size	d_call	v_call	j_call	cdr3_aa
.	.	TRBV30	TRBJ1-2	AWSPGGPGYT
.	.	TRBV20-1	TRBJ2-5	SAQRSETQY
.	.	TRBV15	TRBJ1-5	ATSRDRQRNQPQH
.	.	TRBV6-5	TRBJ2-7	AMVGGQSPEQY
.	.	TRBV28	TRBJ2-5	ASSRSRGEETQY
.	.	TRBV28	TRBJ1-2	AIHGTLYGYT
.	TRBD1	TRBV7-2	TRBJ2-1	ASSTGAIYNEQF
.	TRBD2	TRBV20-1	TRBJ2-7	SARPSGRAEQY
.	.	TRBV27	TRBJ1-5	ASRGGWSSNQPQH
.	TRBD1	TRBV29-1	TRBJ1-2	SVRGQGAGGYT
.	.	TRBV13	TRBJ2-3	ASSLGALDTQY
.	.	TRBV28	TRBJ2-7	ASRDSYEQY
.	TRBD2	TRBV29-1	TRBJ2-7	SVELAGGEQY
.	.	TRBV6-4	TRBJ2-1	ASSPFGHEQF
.	TRBD2	TRBV9	TRBJ2-1	ASSVGTSGYNEQF
.	.	TRBV19	TRBJ1-2	ASSIGGLGNYGYT
few	.	TRBV7-2	TRBJ2-5	ASSWYQETQY
.	.	TRBV20-1	TRBJ2-4	SAYIGGTKNIQY
.	.	TRBV7-9	TRBJ1-1	ASSLVQAF
.	.	TRBV25-1	TRBJ2-2	ASTEGSGELF
.	.	TRBV6-5	TRBJ2-7	ASEGEQY
.	.	TRBV7-9	TRBJ1-2	ASSPRATNYGYT
.	TRBD1	TRBV25-1	TRBJ1-5	ASQGQGINQPQH